The 17 T cell receptor beta chains presented below share a single source sample, sequenced in a study of T cell repertoires in cytomegalovirus infection. These receptors have no identified antigens. TCRdb reprocessed the reads via MiXCR and lists one record per CDR3 protein. The data contain about 830,000 distinct CDR3 sequences, around a third of them singletons. The sequences come from cultured CD8+ T cells from PBMCs, collected from culture after CMV antigen stimulation. The receptors originated from a human donor in good health (CMV status not recorded). Some clones in this sample may be carry-over from other donors' samples.

A few counts support this clonotype. The V gene is TRBV6-1, the J gene TRBJ2-1, with 16 bases matching TRBD2. Germline assignment: CDR1 MNHNS and CDR2 SASEGT. The CDR3 consists of 18 residues. V lost 1 base, J lost 9 bases, and 9 bases stayed unmatched. CDR3 in DNA: TGTGCCAGCAGTGAAGTCCCGGGACTAGCGGGGGGGCCGAGTGAGCAGTTCTTC. Protein: CASSEVPGLAGGPSEQFF.

This clonotype has only one observation. This may be a read error, as it is one base from a much larger clone. J is TRBJ1-5 and V is TRBV27; TRBD1 might be the D (6 bases). CDR3 length equals 13 residues. The V gene lost 10 bases and the J gene lost 0 bases, with 10 bases spanning the gap. The germline V gene encodes CDR1 MNHEY and CDR2 SMNVEV (reference sequence). The CDR3 sequence: CANRDNSNQPQHF. CDR3 sequence (DNA): TGTGCCAACAGGGACAATAGCAATCAGCCCCAGCATTTT.

The chain employs TRBV27 and TRBJ1-4; TRBD1 is a possible D gene (5 bases). The CDR3 runs 18 residues. Trimming stripped 5 bases from V and 0 bases from J, with 19 bases between. CDR1 and CDR2 from the germline V gene are MNHEY and SMNVEV (reference sequence). CDR3: CASSPNDPTVATNEKLFF. The DNA for the CDR3 is TGTGCCAGCAGTCCCAACGATCCGACAGTCGCAACTAATGAAAAACTGTTTTTT. Complete variable domain (other parts from reference TRBV27 and TRBJ1-4): EAQVTQNPRYLITVTGKKLTVTCSQNMNHEYMSWYRQDPGLGLRQIYYSMNVEVTDKGDVPEGYKVSRKEKRNFPLILESPSPNQTSLYFCASSPNDPTVATNEKLFFGSGTQLSVL.

The table lists this clonotype with many counts. The gene calls are TRBV7-2 and TRBJ2-1, with a tentative D call TRBD2 (5 bases). Trimming removed 3 bases at V and 6 bases at J, with 12 bases between. The CDR3 spans 14 residues. Per germline, CDR1 SGHTA and CDR2 FQGNSA. Here the CDR3 DNA reads TGTGCCAGCAGCTTTCGAGGGTCGGGCAATGAGCAGTTCTTC. It specifies CASSFRGSGNEQFF. Full variable domain (rest looked up from reference TRBV7-2 and TRBJ2-1): GAGVSQSPSNKVTEKGKDVELRCDPISGHTALYWYRQSLGQGLEFLIYFQGNSAPDKSGLPSDRFSAERTGGSVSTLTIQRTQQEDSAVYLCASSFRGSGNEQFFGPGTRLTVL.

V gene TRBV13 combines with J gene TRBJ1-2; 11 bases align to TRBD1. Unmatched junction bases numbered 8, after V lost 5 bases and J lost 0 bases. Germline CDR1 and CDR2: PRHDT and FYEKMQ (reference sequence). CDR3 length equals 17 residues. The CDR3 here is CASSTRDRGKANYGYTF. The CDR3 DNA reads TGTGCCAGCAGCACCCGGGACAGGGGGAAAGCTAACTATGGCTACACCTTC.

The chain is built from TRBV14 and TRBJ2-7; TRBD1 matches 9 bases. The germline V gene encodes CDR1 SGHDN and CDR2 FVKESK. V lost 3 bases to trimming and J lost 9 bases; unmatched junction nucleotides: 6. The CDR3 covers 13 residues. DNA of the CDR3: TGTGCCAGCAGCCAGACGACAGGGGGGAGGCAGTACTTC. Translating gives CASSQTTGGRQYF.

Many counts were recorded for this clonotype. The rearrangement uses TRBV7-2 and TRBJ1-2; the D is unclear. V gave up 4 bases and J gave up 8 bases, with 14 bases separating them. Germline-derived CDR1 and CDR2 are SGHTA and FQGNSA. CDR3 size: 13 residues. The CDR3 sequence is CASSSLSPRGYTF. The CDR3 region has the DNA TGTGCCAGCAGCTCATTATCCCCTCGAGGCTACACCTTC.

The rearrangement uses TRBV27 and TRBJ2-7; D might be TRBD2 (5 bases). Germline-derived CDR1 and CDR2 are MNHEY and SMNVEV (reference sequence). The CDR3 is 15 amino acids. Trimming removed 7 bases at V and 0 bases at J, with 16 bases between. This CDR3 is CASNRAGRSSYEQYF. The CDR3 coding sequence is TGTGCCAGCAACCGCGCGGGCAGGAGCTCCTACGAGCAGTACTTC.

Only a few counts were recorded for this clonotype. CDR3 sequence: CASSLPAGRFSTGELFF. CDR3 nucleotide sequence: TGTGCCAGCAGCCTTCCGGCGGGACGATTTTCCACCGGGGAGCTGTTTTTT. This rearrangement joins TRBV14 to TRBJ2-2; tentative D call: TRBD2 (6 bases). Germline V lookup: CDR1 SGHDN, CDR2 FVKESK. V lost 4 bases to trimming and J lost 4 bases, with 19 bases between them. CDR3 size: 17 residues.

The CDR3 loop reads CASSHRTGKIHEQYF. The DNA for the CDR3 is TGTGCCAGCAGTCACCGGACAGGGAAGATTCACGAGCAGTACTTC. J is TRBJ2-7 and V is TRBV6-5; TRBD1 matches at 8 bases. This CDR3 has 15 amino acids. CDR1 and CDR2 (germline): MNHEY, SVGAGI. The J segment lost 5 bases and the V segment lost 5 bases, leaving 11 bases of the junction unmatched.

The genes are TRBV12-5 and TRBJ2-3; 7 bases are shared with TRBD1. The V segment lost 2 bases and the J segment 6 bases; nucleotides outside the gene matches: 2. The CDR3 extends over 13 amino acids. Per germline, CDR1 LGHNT and CDR2 FRNRAP. Here the CDR3 DNA reads TGTGCTAGTGGTTTGACAGGGGTTGATACGCAGTATTTT. This gives the protein CASGLTGVDTQYF.

This clonotype was counted a few times. The J gene is TRBJ1-2, the V gene TRBV6-5, with D hard to call. CDR1 MNHEY and CDR2 SVGAGI come from the germline V gene. The CDR3 spans 17 residues. V dropped 2 bases and J dropped 4 bases, with 20 bases sitting between them. Here the CDR3 reads CASSYLSFGGGIYGYTF. The CDR3 DNA follows: TGTGCCAGCAGTTACCTCAGCTTTGGCGGAGGTATCTATGGCTACACCTTC.

This clonotype was counted between two and nine times. The gene calls are TRBV7-9 and TRBJ1-2, with 7 bases identical to TRBD1. The CDR3 covers 15 residues. Looked up from germline, CDR1 is SEHNR and CDR2 is FQNEAQ (reference sequence). V trimming: 4 bases; J trimming: 5 bases; junction bases outside the gene matches: 10. As DNA, the CDR3 is TGTGCCAGCAGCTCGCCCACAGGGGACGTTTATGGCTACACCTTC. This encodes CASSSPTGDVYGYTF.

The chain uses TRBV5-4 and TRBJ2-5, with 10 bases matching TRBD2. V lost 6 bases, J lost 0 bases, and 8 bases stayed unmatched. Germline assignment: CDR1 SGHNT and CDR2 YYREEE (reference sequence). The CDR3 has 16 residues. The CDR3 DNA sequence: TGTGCCAGCACCCGAGAGACTAGCGGGTACCAAGAGACCCAGTACTTC. Translation: CASTRETSGYQETQYF.

This clonotype has just one count. The V gene is TRBV5-4, the J gene TRBJ2-3; 14 bases agree with TRBD2. Germline assignment: CDR1 SGHNT and CDR2 YYREEE (reference sequence). J was trimmed by 1 base and V by 3 bases; bases with no gene match: 13. CDR3 length: 20 amino acids. CDR3 loop: CASSSRTSGGTFLGTDTQYF. CDR3 DNA sequence: TGTGCCAGCAGCTCAAGGACTAGCGGGGGGACGTTCCTGGGCACAGATACGCAGTATTTT.

The chain recombines TRBV12-3 or TRBV12-4 with TRBJ1-2, with no clear D. The CDR3 runs 13 residues. V was trimmed by 6 bases and J by 11 bases, leaving 19 bases between them. The DNA of the CDR3 is TGTGCCAGCAGCTTAAGTTCAAACAGAGGGTACACCTTC. Protein sequence: CASSLSSNRGYTF.

Only a few counts were recorded for this clonotype. V is TRBV20-1 and J is TRBJ1-2; tentative D call: TRBD1 (5 bases). CDR1 DFQATT and CDR2 SNEGSKA come from the germline V gene (reference sequence). The V and J ends lost 2 bases and 8 bases respectively, with 24 bases between them. The CDR3 length is 16 residues. CDR3 coding DNA: TGCAGTGCTAGAAAGGGGCCGACAGCGGTCAACGAGGGCTACACCTTC. Translation gives CSARKGPTAVNEGYTF.